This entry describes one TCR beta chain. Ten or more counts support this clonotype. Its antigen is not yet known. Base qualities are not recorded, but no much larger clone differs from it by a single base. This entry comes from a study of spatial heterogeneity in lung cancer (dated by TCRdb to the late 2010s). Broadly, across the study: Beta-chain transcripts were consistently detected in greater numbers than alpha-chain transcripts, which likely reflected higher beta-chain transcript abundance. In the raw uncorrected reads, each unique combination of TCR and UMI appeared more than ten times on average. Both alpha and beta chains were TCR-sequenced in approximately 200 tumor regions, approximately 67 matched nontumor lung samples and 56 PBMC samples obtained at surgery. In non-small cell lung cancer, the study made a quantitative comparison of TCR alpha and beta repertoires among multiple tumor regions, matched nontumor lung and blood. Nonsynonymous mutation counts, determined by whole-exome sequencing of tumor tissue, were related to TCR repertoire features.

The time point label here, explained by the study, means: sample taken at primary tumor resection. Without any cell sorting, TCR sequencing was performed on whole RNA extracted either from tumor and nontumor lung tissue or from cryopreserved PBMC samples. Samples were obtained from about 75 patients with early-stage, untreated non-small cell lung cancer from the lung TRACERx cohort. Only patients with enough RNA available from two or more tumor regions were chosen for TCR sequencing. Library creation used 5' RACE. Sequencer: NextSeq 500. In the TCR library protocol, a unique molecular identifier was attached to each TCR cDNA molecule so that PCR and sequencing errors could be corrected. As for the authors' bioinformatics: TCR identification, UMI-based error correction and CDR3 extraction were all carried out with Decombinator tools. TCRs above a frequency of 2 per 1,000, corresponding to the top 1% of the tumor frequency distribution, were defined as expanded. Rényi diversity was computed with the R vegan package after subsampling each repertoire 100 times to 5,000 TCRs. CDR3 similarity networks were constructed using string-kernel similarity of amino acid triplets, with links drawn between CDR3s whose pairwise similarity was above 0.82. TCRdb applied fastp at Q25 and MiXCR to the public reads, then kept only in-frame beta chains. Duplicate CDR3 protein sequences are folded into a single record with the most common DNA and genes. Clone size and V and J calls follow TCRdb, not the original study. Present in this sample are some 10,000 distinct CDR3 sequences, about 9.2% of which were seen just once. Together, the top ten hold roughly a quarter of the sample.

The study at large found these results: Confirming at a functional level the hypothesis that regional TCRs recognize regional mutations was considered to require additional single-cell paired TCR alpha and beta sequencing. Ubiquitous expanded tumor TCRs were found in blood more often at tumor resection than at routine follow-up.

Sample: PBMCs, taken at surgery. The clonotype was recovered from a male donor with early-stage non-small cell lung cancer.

The CDR3 reads CASSQNGRGPANYGYTF. The sequenced DNA is TGTGCCAGCAGCCAAAATGGCCGGGGGCCTGCTAACTATGGCTACACCTTC. This chain joins TRBV14 to TRBJ1-2; a tentative D call is TRBD1 (6 bases match). The germline V gene specifies SGHDN as CDR1 and FVKESK as CDR2. From the cysteine through the phenylalanine, the CDR3 covers 17 amino acids. Solely the CDR3 DNA is kept, with 51 bases framed from the first base. The germline ends are 16 bases apart after V is trimmed by 2 bases and J by 0 bases. The entire variable domain, with the stretches around the CDR3 drawn from the reference TRBV14 and TRBJ1-2 proteins, is EAGVTQFPSHSVIEKGQTVTLRCDPISGHDNLYWYRRVMGKEIKFLLHFVKESKQDESGMPNNRFLAERTGGTYSTLKVQPAELEDSGVYFCASSQNGRGPANYGYTFGSGTRLTVV.